Listed below are T cell receptor beta chains from one sample, sequenced in a study of control samples from healthy donors and cancer patients. Method: immunoSEQ multiplex PCR; TCRdb's copy keeps in-frame clones and lacks some. The table shows about 83,000 clones, with 91% occurring only once. The sample consisted of blood. The source of these receptors is a man in his forties or fifties in good health. CDR3s include the opening cysteine and the closing phenylalanine or tryptophan. D genes are given only for firm matches. Some rows have no size entry. The others give once, few or many, or a class for an expanded clone.

>TRBJ2-1|.|.|TRBV14
TGTGCCAGCAGCCAAGCGGGATTTGGGTCCTACAATGAGCAGTTCTTC
CASSQAGFGSYNEQFF
>TRBJ2-3|.|TRBD2|TRBV28
TGTGCCAGCAGTTCCCTCTTCCCCCGGACTAGCGGGGGCACAGATACGCAGTATTTT
CASSSLFPRTSGGTDTQYF
>TRBJ1-1|.|.|TRBV6-5
TGTGCCAGCAGAATAGACAGGAACACTGAAGCTTTCTTT
CASRIDRNTEAFF
>TRBJ2-1|.|.|TRBV18
TGTGCCAGCTCACCGCTCGTCCCCACAGGGACGGGGAACAATGAGCAGTTCTTC
CASSPLVPTGTGNNEQFF
>TRBJ2-6|.|.|TRBV19
TGTGCCAGTGGTAAGACGCACTCTGGGGCCAACGTCCTGACTTTC
CASGKTHSGANVLTF
>TRBJ2-2|.|.|TRBV6-5
TGTGCCAGCAGCTACGACAGGAACACCGGGGAGCTGTTTTTT
CASSYDRNTGELFF
>TRBJ2-7|.|TRBD2|TRBV7-2
TGTGCCAGCACCCACACGGGGGGGGGCCCTTACGAGCAGTACTTC
CASTHTGGGPYEQYF
>TRBJ2-7|.|TRBD1|TRBV18
TGTGCCAGCTCTCCTCGACAGGGACCGGCCGAGCAGTACTTC
CASSPRQGPAEQYF
>TRBJ1-2|once|.|TRBV10-3
TGTGCCATCAACCCGACAGGAAACTATGGCTACACCTTC
CAINPTGNYGYTF
>TRBJ1-2|once|TRBD1|TRBV3-1/TRBV3-2
TGTGCCAGCAGCCAGGGAGGGGGCAGGACGTATGGCTACACCTTC
CASSQGGGRTYGYTF
>TRBJ1-3|.|.|TRBV5-6
TGTGCCAGCAGCTTGGGAGAGTGGGGCTCTGGAAACACCATATATTTT
CASSLGEWGSGNTIYF
>TRBJ1-4|.|.|TRBV6-6
TGTGCCAGCAGTCCCGGGAGGGGCTCTAATGAAAAACTGTTTTTT
CASSPGRGSNEKLFF
>TRBJ1-5|.|.|TRBV19
TGTGCCAGTACCCAGAACGGGCCAAGGCCCCAGCATTTT
CASTQNGPRPQHF
>TRBJ2-1|.|TRBD1|TRBV7-6
TGTGCCAGCAAGTTCACGTCGGGACAGGGTTCGGATGAGCAGTTCTTC
CASKFTSGQGSDEQFF
>TRBJ1-3|.|.|TRBV5-1
TGCGCCAGCAGCTTGATGGGGGGGCGCGGAAACACCATATATTTT
CASSLMGGRGNTIYF
>TRBJ2-1|.|.|TRBV7-9
TGTGCCAGCAGCTTAGCTCTCTACAATGAGCAGTTCTTC
CASSLALYNEQFF
>TRBJ1-2|.|.|TRBV9
TGTGCCAGCAGCGTTTCCAACTATGGCTACACCTTC
CASSVSNYGYTF
>TRBJ2-7|.|.|TRBV21-1
TGTGCCAGCAGCAAACTGAGGTGGGATTTCTACGAGCAGTACTTC
CASSKLRWDFYEQYF
>TRBJ2-2|.|.|TRBV6-2/TRBV6-3
TGTGCCAGCAGGTACCGCTTCGGGGGGCCCGAGGTGGAGCTGTTTTTT
CASRYRFGGPEVELFF
>TRBJ2-2|.|.|TRBV7-2
TGTGCCAGCAGTGAGGGGGGGATGAACACCGGGGAGCTGTTTTTT
CASSEGGMNTGELFF
>TRBJ1-2|.|.|TRBV5-6
TGTGCCAGCAGCATCTCTGGGGCCATGTCTAACTATGGCTACACCTTC
CASSISGAMSNYGYTF
>TRBJ1-3|.|.|TRBV29-1
TGCAGCGTTGTAGTACAGAGAAACACCATATATTTT
CSVVVQRNTIYF
>TRBJ1-4|.|TRBD1|TRBV30
TGTGCCTGGAACAGGGGAATGAGTGAAAAACTGTTTTTT
CAWNRGMSEKLFF
>TRBJ2-7|.|.|TRBV5-1
TGCGCCAGCAGCTATGGATTCACGGTAACCTACGAGCAGTACTTC
CASSYGFTVTYEQYF
>TRBJ2-1|.|TRBD2|TRBV15
TGTGCCACCAGCAGAGATAGGGGTAGCGGGGGCTCCTACAATGAGCAGTTCTTC
CATSRDRGSGGSYNEQFF
>TRBJ2-5|.|.|TRBV24-1
TGTGCCACCAGTGATTTGGTTGGGGGCGGGGAGACCCAGTACTTC
CATSDLVGGGETQYF
>TRBJ1-5|.|.|TRBV19
TGTGCCAGTAGTATAGATAAGAATCAGCCCCAGCATTTT
CASSIDKNQPQHF
>TRBJ1-1|once|TRBD1|TRBV5-1
TGCGCCAGCAGCTTGAAGGGACAGGGTGAGGGGAACACTGAAGCTTTCTTT
CASSLKGQGEGNTEAFF
>TRBJ2-5|.|TRBD1|TRBV6-5
TGTGCCAGCAGTTACTTGACAGGGATCCAAGAGACCCAGTACTTC
CASSYLTGIQETQYF
>TRBJ1-1|.|.|TRBV5-1
TGCGCCAGCAGCTTGGCGGGTTCCGGAATCGCGGCTGAAGCTTTCTTT
CASSLAGSGIAAEAFF
>TRBJ2-3|.|.|TRBV6-5
TGTGCCAGCAGTTTACGAGAGACAGATACGCAGTATTTT
CASSLRETDTQYF
>TRBJ2-7|.|.|TRBV30
TGTGCCTGGAGTTTCCGACGGGGGAATAGGTTTTACGAGCAGTACTTC
CAWSFRRGNRFYEQYF
>TRBJ2-7|.|.|TRBV5-1
TGCGCCAGCAGCAAAGCACTTCCGGGCTCCGGACCTCCCTACGAGCAGTACTTC
CASSKALPGSGPPYEQYF
>TRBJ2-5|.|TRBD1|TRBV18
TGTGCCAGCTCACCACCGGACAGGGGCCGAGGGGAGACCCAGTACTTC
CASSPPDRGRGETQYF
>TRBJ1-1|.|.|TRBV19
TGTGCCAGTAGTATAGCCAGGGGAGTCACTGAAGCTTTCTTT
CASSIARGVTEAFF
>TRBJ1-3|.|.|TRBV10-3
TGTGCCATCAGTGGGCTGGGACTGGGCATATATTTT
CAISGLGLGIYF
>TRBJ2-7|.|TRBD2|TRBV11-2
TGTGCCAGCAGCCCGACAACGGGAGGCCCCTACGAGCAGTACTTC
CASSPTTGGPYEQYF
>TRBJ1-2|.|.|TRBV5-6
TGTGCCAGCAGCCGTTCTATACCAGGAAACTATGGCTACACCTTC
CASSRSIPGNYGYTF
>TRBJ1-4|.|.|TRBV4-1
TGCGCCAGCAGCCAAGATGAAGGGCTGGCTAATGAAAAACTGTTTTTT
CASSQDEGLANEKLFF
>TRBJ2-2|once|TRBD1|TRBV7-9
TGTGCCAGCAGCGAGACAGGGAGTAGGTCCGGGGAGCTGTTTTTT
CASSETGSRSGELFF
>TRBJ1-1|.|.|TRBV11-1
TGTGCCAGCAGCTTCCGGACACCACGGAACACTGAAGCTTTCTTT
CASSFRTPRNTEAFF
>TRBJ1-2|.|.|TRBV6-5
TGTGCCAGCAAGCATGCTCCAGCTAACTATGGCTACACCTTC
CASKHAPANYGYTF
>TRBJ1-2|once|.|TRBV7-9
TGTGCCAGCAGCTTAGGGGGGAGTGTAGGCTACACCTTC
CASSLGGSVGYTF
>TRBJ2-2|.|TRBD1|TRBV5-1
TGCGCCAGCAGCGTACAGGGGTCCAACACCGGGGAGCTGTTTTTT
CASSVQGSNTGELFF
>TRBJ2-2|.|TRBD2|TRBV11-3
TGTGCCAGCAGCACCCGGACCGGGGGGGGCGGGGAGCTGTTTTTT
CASSTRTGGGGELFF
>TRBJ2-2|few|.|TRBV6-5
TGTGCCAGCCACCGACAGTTCGACCCAGGCGAGCTGTTTTTT
CASHRQFDPGELFF
>TRBJ2-1|.|TRBD1|TRBV9
TGTGCCAGCAGCTCGGGACAGGGGGCGCAGAATGAGCAGTTCTTC
CASSSGQGAQNEQFF
>TRBJ2-7|.|TRBD1|TRBV7-8
TGTGCCAGCAGCCCGGACAGGGGATCCTACGAGCAGTACTTC
CASSPDRGSYEQYF
>TRBJ2-7|.|.|TRBV2
TGTGCCAGCGAGGGGGCCTACGAGCAGTACTTC
CASEGAYEQYF
>TRBJ2-1|.|TRBD1|TRBV5-1
TGCGCCAGCAGCTTGGAACAGGGGACCTACAATGAGCAGTTCTTC
CASSLEQGTYNEQFF
>TRBJ1-1|.|.|TRBV5-5
TGTGCCAGCAGTTTCACCCCAATGAACACTGAAGCTTTCTTT
CASSFTPMNTEAFF
>TRBJ2-7|.|.|TRBV7-2
TGTGCCAGCAGCTTAAACCCTATAAGATCCGAGCAGTACTTC
CASSLNPIRSEQYF
>TRBJ1-4|.|.|TRBV19
TGTGCCAGTAGTACCCGAAATGAAAAACTGTTTTTT
CASSTRNEKLFF
>TRBJ1-1|.|.|TRBV12-3/TRBV12-4
TGTGCCAGCAGTTTAGCGAAAAGGCCTGAAGCTTTCTTT
CASSLAKRPEAFF
>TRBJ2-7|once|.|TRBV2
TGTGCCAGCACAACGCAGGGCTCCTACGAGCAGTACTTC
CASTTQGSYEQYF